The 13 T cell receptor beta chains presented below share a single source sample, sequenced in a study of brain T cells in children with intractable seizures. Data came from immunoSEQ multiplex PCR; TCRdb stores just in-frame clones and leaves some out. The table has 65,000 to 85,000 clones, around 93% seen once. Material: peripheral blood, obtained at surgery. These receptors were taken from a boy under two years old with tuberous sclerosis and intractable seizures.

The V call is TRBV7-9, the J call TRBJ2-1; 12 nucleotides line up with TRBD2. CDR1 SEHNR and CDR2 FQNEAQ come from the germline V gene (reference sequence). J was trimmed by 5 bases and V by 4 bases; bases with no gene match: 3. CDR3 length: 15 amino acids. The CDR3: CASSSRLAGDNEQFF. The CDR3 DNA sequence: TGTGCCAGCAGCTCGCGACTAGCGGGGGACAATGAGCAGTTCTTC.

As for this clone: Other nucleotide sequences from this sample produce the same CDR3. V is TRBV7-9 and J is TRBJ2-7; D is unclear. This CDR3 has 11 residues. The V end lost 4 bases, the J end lost 2 bases, and 3 bases lay between the germline ends. The germline V gene has CDR1 SEHNR and CDR2 FQNEAQ (reference sequence). This CDR3 is CASSSAYEQYF. For the CDR3, the DNA is TGTGCCAGCAGCTCCGCCTACGAGCAGTACTTC.

The rearrangement links TRBV3-1 (or the pseudogene TRBV3-2) to TRBJ1-6, with D uncertain. Germline V CDR1 and CDR2: LGHDT, YNNKEL (reference sequence). The V and J ends lost 4 bases and 6 bases respectively, with 10 bases between them. The CDR3 loop spans 14 amino acids. Here the CDR3 reads CASSPGFFNSPLHF. In nucleotides, the CDR3 is TGTGCCAGCAGCCCGGGTTTTTTTAATTCACCCCTCCACTTT.

The chain is built from TRBV30 and TRBJ2-7; a weak D match, TRBD1 (5 bases). The CDR3 has 16 residues. Looked up from germline, CDR1 is GTSNPN and CDR2 is SVGIG (reference sequence). V dropped 0 bases and J dropped 8 bases, with 23 bases sitting between them. The CDR3 reads CAWSVRGALFFGKQYF. The DNA for the CDR3 is TGTGCCTGGAGTGTCCGTGGGGCGTTATTTTTCGGTAAGCAGTACTTC.

This clone appeared a single time. V is TRBV6-5 and J is TRBJ2-1; D could derive from TRBD1 or TRBD2 (5 bases each). V shed 7 bases and J shed 0 bases, with 10 bases lying between them. CDR1 is MNHEY, CDR2 SVGAGI, per germline. The CDR3 sequence is 14 residues long. The CDR3 here is CASTGTSSYNEQFF. CDR3 DNA: TGTGCCAGCACCGGGACGAGCTCCTACAATGAGCAGTTCTTC.

The chain links TRBV7-9 to TRBJ2-1; D is unclear. From germline, CDR1 is SEHNR and CDR2 FQNEAQ (reference sequence). The CDR3 spans 12 residues. Trimming took off 3 bases at V and 8 bases at J, with 8 bases between the two ends. CDR3 sequence reads: CASSFGLDEQFF. The CDR3 bases are TGTGCCAGCAGCTTTGGTCTAGATGAGCAGTTCTTC.

Comments on this clone: The junction does not match germline at one end; this may be a read error. The CDR3 protein is CASSHSGPELYEQYF. DNA of the CDR3: TGTGCCAGCAGTCACTCAGGGCCCGAGCTCTACGAGCAGTACTTC. V and J are TRBV6-5 and TRBJ2-7, with TRBD1 as a possible D gene (5 bases). The V gene's germline CDR1 is MNHEY and CDR2 SVGAGI. CDR3 length: 15 amino acids.

The rearrangement uses TRBV30 and TRBJ2-1; 10 bases agree with TRBD2. J gave up 8 bases and V 2 bases, and 6 bases lay outside the gene matches. The CDR3 has 14 amino acids. Germline V gene lookup returns CDR1 GTSNPN and CDR2 SVGIG (reference sequence). CDR3 in amino acids: CAWSPSSGSDEQFF. The CDR3 DNA is TGTGCCTGGAGTCCCTCTAGCGGGAGCGATGAGCAGTTCTTC.

The rearrangement uses TRBV11-3 and TRBJ2-3; D is uncertain. Germline V gene lookup returns CDR1 SGHNT and CDR2 YENEEA. The germline V and J ends were trimmed by 1 base and 3 bases, with 8 bases remaining between them. This CDR3 region has 14 residues. The CDR3 DNA reads as TGTGCCAGCAGCTTAGGCGCGTTGACAGATACGCAGTATTTT. Translated: CASSLGALTDTQYF.

This clone appeared once. The rearrangement uses TRBV13 and TRBJ2-7; D perhaps matches TRBD2 (5 bases). Per germline, CDR1 PRHDT and CDR2 FYEKMQ (reference sequence). V lost 3 bases and J lost 2, with 14 bases in between. The CDR3 consists of 15 residues. CDR3 DNA sequence: TGTGCCAGCAGCTTGTTTCAAGCGGCTCCCTACGAGCAGTACTTC. This codes for CASSLFQAAPYEQYF.

In this sample, this clone turned up once. CDR3 sequence: CASSSGQLGAQYF. The CDR3, as DNA: TGTGCCAGCAGTTCAGGACAGCTGGGTGCCCAGTACTTC. The rearrangement links TRBV7-6 to TRBJ2-5; D perhaps matches TRBD1 (6 bases). V lost 6 bases and J lost 9, with 17 bases in between. This CDR3 contains 13 residues. Looked up from germline, CDR1 is SGHVS and CDR2 is FNYEAQ.

This chain links TRBV19 with TRBJ1-1; TRBD1 aligns across 8 bases. Germline CDR1 reads LNHDA; CDR2 reads SQIVND (reference sequence). Unmatched junction bases numbered 7, after V lost 9 bases and J lost 1 base. The CDR3 loop spans 14 amino acids. The CDR3 reads CASADRGWNTEAFF. The CDR3 nucleotides read TGTGCCAGCGCAGACAGGGGTTGGAACACTGAAGCTTTCTTT.

V usage is TRBV10-3 and J usage is TRBJ1-1; D might be TRBD1 (6 bases). The CDR3 covers 13 residues. V was trimmed by 10 bases and J by 4 bases, leaving 16 bases between them. Per the germline V gene, CDR1 is ENHRY and CDR2 is SYGVKD. CDR3 region: CATWTAPGTEAFF. As DNA, the CDR3 is TGTGCCACTTGGACAGCACCCGGCACTGAAGCTTTCTTT.